The rows below give T cell receptor beta chains drawn from one sample of a study of OX40 agonist ivuxolimab in advanced cancers. TCRdb keeps only in-frame clones here, not all; method: immunoSEQ multiplex PCR. The sample records some 74,000 clones, 90% being singletons. Here the sequenced sample was CD4+ or CD8+ T cells sorted from blood, taken in a trial of the OX40 agonist ivuxolimab. These receptors originate from an adult with an advanced solid tumor such as melanoma, head and neck, liver or kidney cancer. Each CDR3 is given with its conserved first and last residue. A D gene is named only where the DNA matches it firmly. Clone size, where shown, is once, few, many, or a class for clones that have expanded.

v_gene	abundance	d_gene	j_gene	CDR3nt	CDR3aa
TRBV7-9	.	.	TRBJ1-4	TGTGCCAGCAGCCTTGGAGTGGGGGGTGAAAAACTGTTTTTT	CASSLGVGGEKLFF
TRBV20-1	.	.	TRBJ1-2	TGCAGTGCTACTTCTCTCGTTGGCTACACCTTC	CSATSLVGYTF
TRBV6-1	once	.	TRBJ1-5	TGTGCCAGCAGTGAAGTGAATCCTAGCAATCAGCCCCAGCATTTT	CASSEVNPSNQPQHF
TRBV7-6	few	TRBD1	TRBJ1-1	TGTGCCAGCAGCCTCACAGGGGGTAACACTGAAGCTTTCTTT	CASSLTGGNTEAFF
TRBV28	.	.	TRBJ2-4	TGTGCCAGCAGTCAGGGGTCGTACCTAGCCAAAAACATTCAGTACTTC	CASSQGSYLAKNIQYF
TRBV5-1	.	.	TRBJ1-3	TGCGCCAGCAGCACGAACGTCGCCTCGGGTGACACCATATATTTT	CASSTNVASGDTIYF
TRBV11-2	.	TRBD2	TRBJ2-7	TGTGCCAGCAGCCCCCGACAGGGTGGACTAGCGGGGATCTACGAGCAGTACTTC	CASSPRQGGLAGIYEQYF
TRBV5-8	once	.	TRBJ1-6	TGTGCCAGTACTACATTTAAGGGGAATTCACCCCTCCACTTT	CASTTFKGNSPLHF
TRBV29-1	.	.	TRBJ2-3	TGCAGCGTTGATTTAGGGGGCACAGATACGCAGTATTTT	CSVDLGGTDTQYF
TRBV30	.	.	TRBJ2-2	TGTGCCTGGAGTAAGGGGGTTAACACCGGGGAGCTGTTTTTT	CAWSKGVNTGELFF
TRBV13	.	TRBD1	TRBJ2-7	TGTGCCAGCAGCCAGACAGGGGGCAAGAACGAGCAGTACTTC	CASSQTGGKNEQYF
TRBV11-2	.	TRBD1	TRBJ1-6	TGTGCCAGCAGCACCGGACAGGGCGATAATTCACCCCTCCACTTT	CASSTGQGDNSPLHF
TRBV4-1	.	.	TRBJ1-3	TGCGCCAGCAGCCAAGGACGAGATGAGCGTTCGGGAAACACCATATATTTT	CASSQGRDERSGNTIYF
TRBV25-1	.	.	TRBJ1-6	TGTGCCAGCAGTGCGAAGGGCAACTCACCCCTCCACTTT	CASSAKGNSPLHF
TRBV11-1	.	TRBD1	TRBJ1-1	TGTGCCAGCACAACGACAGGGGGCGAAGCTGAAGCTTTCTTT	CASTTTGGEAEAFF
TRBV10-2	.	TRBD2	TRBJ2-3	TGCGCCACCAGACCCGGGACTAGCGGGGGGTTCGATACGCAGTATTTT	CATRPGTSGGFDTQYF
TRBV30	.	.	TRBJ1-3	TGTGCCTGGATGCAGAAGGTGGGAAACACCATATATTTT	CAWMQKVGNTIYF
TRBV5-1	.	TRBD2	TRBJ2-3	TGCGCCAGCAGCTACGGGGGGGCACGGACAGATACGCAGTATTTT	CASSYGGARTDTQYF
TRBV2	.	.	TRBJ1-6	TGTGCCAGCAGACAGGACCATAATTCACCCCTCCACTTT	CASRQDHNSPLHF
TRBV7-2	.	TRBD1	TRBJ1-1	TGTGCCAGCAGCTTAGCTCCGGGACAGGGCACTGAAGCTTTCTTT	CASSLAPGQGTEAFF
TRBV15	.	TRBD1	TRBJ1-1	TGTGCCACCAGCAGAGTAGTGACAGGGAGCACTGAAGCTTTCTTT	CATSRVVTGSTEAFF
TRBV5-4	.	.	TRBJ1-1	TGTGCCAGCAGCTTGGGACAATATAACACTGAAGCTTTCTTT	CASSLGQYNTEAFF
TRBV7-2	.	.	TRBJ1-1	TGTGCCAGCAGCTTAGGGCTATCTCGCACTGAAGCTTTCTTT	CASSLGLSRTEAFF